This TCR beta chain stems from a study of post-analysis software for immune sequencing data. Note on this clonotype: Antigen specificity is unknown.

Germline-derived CDR1 and CDR2 are SGHAT and FQNNGV. The V end lost 5 bases, the J end lost 2 bases, and 22 bases lay between the germline ends. The CDR3 runs 18 residues. Libraries were made from TCR beta cDNA, and they carried unique molecular identifiers. Each CDR3 protein is one row after TCRdb ran MiXCR on the PCR reads. The data show fewer than 900,000 distinct CDR3 sequences, with around 42% seen just once and 4% to 5% held by the top ten. The study's findings and limits: Compared with controls, patients had more of about 5 TRBV segments, including TRBV5-6, TRBV5-1 and TRBV20-1.

The sample taken for sequencing was blood. The receptor's source is a girl between 10 and 17 years old with multiple sclerosis. The V call is TRBV11-2, the J call TRBJ2-1; D tentatively reads TRBD1 or TRBD2 (5 bases each). The chain's CDR3 is CASSHPRGRHRPYNEQFF. Written as DNA, the CDR3 is TGTGCCAGCAGCCACCCTAGGGGACGCCACAGACCCTACAATGAGCAGTTCTTC.